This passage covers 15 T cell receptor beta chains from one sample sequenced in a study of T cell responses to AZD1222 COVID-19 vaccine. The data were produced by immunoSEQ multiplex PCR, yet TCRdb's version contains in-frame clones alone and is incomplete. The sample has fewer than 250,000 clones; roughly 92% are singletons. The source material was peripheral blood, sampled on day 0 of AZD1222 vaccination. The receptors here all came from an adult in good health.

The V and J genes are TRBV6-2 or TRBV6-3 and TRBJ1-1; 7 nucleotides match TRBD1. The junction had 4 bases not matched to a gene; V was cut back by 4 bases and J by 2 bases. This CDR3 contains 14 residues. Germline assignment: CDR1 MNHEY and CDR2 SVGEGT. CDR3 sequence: CASSSVGGNTEAFF. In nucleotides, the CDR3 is TGTGCCAGCAGTTCGGTAGGGGGCAACACTGAAGCTTTCTTT.

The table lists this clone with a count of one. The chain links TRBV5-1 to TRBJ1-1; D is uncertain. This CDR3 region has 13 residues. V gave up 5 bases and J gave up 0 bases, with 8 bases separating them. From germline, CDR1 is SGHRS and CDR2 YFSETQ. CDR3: CASRAILNTEAFF. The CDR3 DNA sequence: TGCGCCAGCAGAGCGATCCTGAACACTGAAGCTTTCTTT. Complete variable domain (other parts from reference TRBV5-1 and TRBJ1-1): KAGVTQTPRYLIKTRGQQVTLSCSPISGHRSVSWYQQTPGQGLQFLFEYFSETQRNKGNFPGRFSGRQFSNSRSEMNVSTLELGDSALYLCASRAILNTEAFFGQGTRLTVV.

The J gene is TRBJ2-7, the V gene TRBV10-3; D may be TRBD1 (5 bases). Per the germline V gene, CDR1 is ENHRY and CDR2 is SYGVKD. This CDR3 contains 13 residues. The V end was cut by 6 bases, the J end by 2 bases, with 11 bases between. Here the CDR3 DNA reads TGTGCCATCAGGGGGCCGGTTACCTACGAGCAGTACTTC. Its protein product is CAIRGPVTYEQYF.

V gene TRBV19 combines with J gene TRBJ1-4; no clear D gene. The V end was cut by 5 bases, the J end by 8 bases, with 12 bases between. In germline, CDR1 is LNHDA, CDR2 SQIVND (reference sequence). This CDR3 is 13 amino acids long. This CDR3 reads CASSFLGGEKLFF. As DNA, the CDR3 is TGTGCCAGTAGTTTCCTCGGAGGAGAAAAACTGTTTTTT.

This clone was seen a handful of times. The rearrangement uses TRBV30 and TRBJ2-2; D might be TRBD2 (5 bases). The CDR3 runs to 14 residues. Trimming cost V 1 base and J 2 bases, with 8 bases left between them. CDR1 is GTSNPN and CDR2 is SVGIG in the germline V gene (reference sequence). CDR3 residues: CAWSGRTNTGELFF. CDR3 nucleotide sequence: TGTGCCTGGAGTGGTCGGACTAACACCGGGGAGCTGTTTTTT. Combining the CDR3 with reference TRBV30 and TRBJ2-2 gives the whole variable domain SQTIHQWPATLVQPVGSPLSLECTVEGTSNPNLYWYRQAAGRGLQLLFYSVGIGQISSEVPQNLSASRPQDRQFILSSKKLLLSDSGFYLCAWSGRTNTGELFFGEGSRLTVL.

The CDR3 DNA reads TGTGCCAGCAGCTCGAAGGGTCGGACGAACACTGAAGCTTTCTTT. Translated, it gives CASSSKGRTNTEAFF. The rearrangement joins TRBV11-2 to TRBJ1-1; D ambiguous. The CDR3 has 15 residues. Germline lookup yields CDR1 SGHAT and CDR2 FQNNGV. With 4 bases removed from V and 1 base from J, the gap between germline ends came to 13 bases. The whole variable domain, filled in from reference TRBV11-2 and TRBJ1-1, reads EAGVAQSPRYKIIEKRQSVAFWCNPISGHATLYWYQQILGQGPKLLIQFQNNGVVDDSQLPKDRFSAERLKGVDSTLKIQPAKLEDSAVYLCASSSKGRTNTEAFFGQGTRLTVV.

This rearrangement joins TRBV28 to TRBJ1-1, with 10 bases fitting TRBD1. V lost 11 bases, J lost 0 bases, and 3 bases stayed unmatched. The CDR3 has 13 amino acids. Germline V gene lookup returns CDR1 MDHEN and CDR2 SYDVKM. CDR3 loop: CACGTGVNTEAFF. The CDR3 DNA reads TGTGCCTGTGGGACAGGGGTGAACACTGAAGCTTTCTTT. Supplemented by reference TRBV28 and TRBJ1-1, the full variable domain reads DVKVTQSSRYLVKRTGEKVFLECVQDMDHENMFWYRQDPGLGLRLIYFSYDVKMKEKGDIPEGYSVSREKKERFSLILESASTNQTSMYLCACGTGVNTEAFFGQGTRLTVV.

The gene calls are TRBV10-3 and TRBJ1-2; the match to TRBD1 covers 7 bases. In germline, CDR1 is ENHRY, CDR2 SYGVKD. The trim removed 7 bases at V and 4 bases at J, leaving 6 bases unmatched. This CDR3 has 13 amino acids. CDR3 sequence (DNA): TGTGCCATCACCGTTCAGGGGGGCTATGGCTACACCTTC. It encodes CAITVQGGYGYTF.

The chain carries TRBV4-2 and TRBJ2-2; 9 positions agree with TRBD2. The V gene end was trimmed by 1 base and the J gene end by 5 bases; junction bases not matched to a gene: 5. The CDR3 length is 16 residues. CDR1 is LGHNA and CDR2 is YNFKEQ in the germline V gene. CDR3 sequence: CASSQGSSGETGELFF. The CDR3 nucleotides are TGTGCCAGCAGCCAAGGGTCTAGCGGGGAAACCGGGGAGCTGTTTTTT.

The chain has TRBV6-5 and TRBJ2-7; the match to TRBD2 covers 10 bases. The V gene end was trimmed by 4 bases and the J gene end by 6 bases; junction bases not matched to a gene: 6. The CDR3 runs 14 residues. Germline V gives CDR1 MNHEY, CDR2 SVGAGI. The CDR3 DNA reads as TGTGCCAGCAGTTTGCTAGCGGGGGCCGTCGAGCAGTACTTC. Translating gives CASSLLAGAVEQYF.

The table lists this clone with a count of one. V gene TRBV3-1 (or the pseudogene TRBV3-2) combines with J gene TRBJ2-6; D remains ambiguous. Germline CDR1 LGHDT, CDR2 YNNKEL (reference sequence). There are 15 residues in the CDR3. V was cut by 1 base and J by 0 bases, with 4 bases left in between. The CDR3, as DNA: TGTGCCAGCAGCCAAGTAAACTCTGGGGCCAACGTCCTGACTTTC. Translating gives CASSQVNSGANVLTF.

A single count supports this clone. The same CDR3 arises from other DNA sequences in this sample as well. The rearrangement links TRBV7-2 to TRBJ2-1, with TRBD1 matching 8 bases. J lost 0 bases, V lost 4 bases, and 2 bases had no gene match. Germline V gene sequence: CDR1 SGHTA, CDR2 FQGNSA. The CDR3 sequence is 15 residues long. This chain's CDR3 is CASSSDRGSYNEQFF. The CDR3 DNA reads TGTGCCAGCAGCTCTGACAGGGGCTCCTACAATGAGCAGTTCTTC.

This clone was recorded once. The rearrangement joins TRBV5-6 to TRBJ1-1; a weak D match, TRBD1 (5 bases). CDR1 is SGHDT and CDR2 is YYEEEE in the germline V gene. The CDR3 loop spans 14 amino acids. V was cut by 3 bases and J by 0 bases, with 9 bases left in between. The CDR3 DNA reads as TGTGCCAGCAGCTCCACAGGTGTGAACACTGAAGCTTTCTTT. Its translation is CASSSTGVNTEAFF.

The CDR3 is CASPEGDVQVQPQHF. The DNA for the CDR3 is TGCGCCAGCCCCGAAGGGGACGTACAGGTTCAGCCCCAGCATTTT. The chain uses TRBV5-1 and TRBJ1-5; D is possibly TRBD1 (5 bases). CDR1 is SGHRS, CDR2 YFSETQ, per germline. V was cut by 7 bases and J by 6 bases, with 20 bases left in between. The length of the CDR3 is 15 residues.

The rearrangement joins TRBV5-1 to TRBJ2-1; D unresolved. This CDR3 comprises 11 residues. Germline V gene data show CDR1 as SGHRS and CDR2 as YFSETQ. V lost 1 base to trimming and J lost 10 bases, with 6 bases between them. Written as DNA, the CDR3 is TGCGCCAGCAGCTTGACATGGGAGCAGTTCTTC. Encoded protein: CASSLTWEQFF.